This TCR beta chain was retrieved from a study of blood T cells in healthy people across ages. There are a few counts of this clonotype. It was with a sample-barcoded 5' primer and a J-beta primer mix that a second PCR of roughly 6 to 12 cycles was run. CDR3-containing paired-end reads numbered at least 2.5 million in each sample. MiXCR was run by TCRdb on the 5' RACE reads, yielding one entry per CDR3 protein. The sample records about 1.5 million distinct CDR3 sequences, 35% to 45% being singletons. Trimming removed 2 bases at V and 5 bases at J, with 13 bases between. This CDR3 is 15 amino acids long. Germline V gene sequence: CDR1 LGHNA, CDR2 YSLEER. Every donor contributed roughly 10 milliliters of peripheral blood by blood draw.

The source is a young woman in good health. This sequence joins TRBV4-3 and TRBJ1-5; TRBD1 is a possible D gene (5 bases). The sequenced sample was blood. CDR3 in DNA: TGCGCCAGCAGCCAAACCCGGCAGGGTGATCAGCCCCAGCATTTT. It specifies CASSQTRQGDQPQHF.